One TCR beta chain is described in this entry. Its antigen remains unknown. The donors were adults (healthy and HIV-negative) with no recent acute infections or vaccinations. Everyone who donated was a Caucasian adult who lived in Nashville, Tennessee. In the CD4+ fraction, cells were divided into CD45RA+ naive and CD45RA-negative memory subsets. Profiling relied on immunoSEQ multiplex PCR, and the TCRdb table lists in-frame clones only, not all of them. This sample has approximately 1,000,000 clones, with around 78% found just once. CDR3 size: 13 residues. Trimming removed 4 bases at V and 3 bases at J, with 9 bases between. The germline V gene encodes CDR1 SGHNT and CDR2 YYREEE (reference sequence). This entry is derived from a study of shared clonotypes between healthy human individuals. General study findings and limits: The naive CD4 repertoires of a few donors were compared, and around 4.9% of clonotypes were shared.

The specimen sequenced was memory CD4+ T cells from PBMCs. This sample's subset: CD45RA-negative fraction. The chain recombines TRBV5-4 with TRBJ2-3; the D is unclear. The origin of this receptor is a man aged 18 to 29 in good health. Some clones in this sample may be carry-over from other donors' samples. CDR3 in DNA: TGTGCCAGCAGCCCCCAGTATACAGATACGCAGTATTTT. Protein: CASSPQYTDTQYF.